The next 13 T cell receptor beta chains were all read from a single sample in a study of blood T cell repertoires in COVID-19. TCRdb's copy holds only in-frame clones and misses some; the assay was immunoSEQ multiplex PCR. The repertoire holds more than 85,000 clones, with approximately 86% as singletons. Sequenced input: peripheral blood. Receptors originate from a man aged 45 to 65 with active or convalescent COVID-19.

The chain links TRBV9 to TRBJ1-1; 7 bases map to TRBD1. This CDR3 is 15 amino acids long. The germline gives CDR1 SGDLS, CDR2 YYNGEE. The V and J ends lost 4 bases and 1 base, in that order; junction bases with no gene match: 7. DNA for the CDR3: TGTGCCAGCAGCCCCCGACAGGGAACGAACACTGAAGCTTTCTTT. This sequence encodes CASSPRQGTNTEAFF. The variable domain in full, completed from reference TRBV9 and TRBJ1-1, reads DSGVTQTPKHLITATGQRVTLRCSPRSGDLSVYWYQQSLDQGLQFLIQYYNGEERAKGNILERFSAQQFPDLHSELNLSSLELGDSALYFCASSPRQGTNTEAFFGQGTRLTVV.

The gene calls are TRBV6-1 and TRBJ1-2, with 10 nucleotides matching TRBD1. Germline values: CDR1 MNHNS, CDR2 SASEGT. V shed 4 bases, J shed 8 bases, and the junction held 13 bases outside the gene matches. The CDR3 has 16 amino acids. Here the CDR3 reads CASSGTPPGTGVGYTF. The CDR3 nucleotides are TGTGCCAGCAGTGGGACGCCCCCAGGGACAGGGGTCGGCTACACCTTC.

This clone has only a few counts. The rearrangement links TRBV4-1 to TRBJ2-2; a possible D gene is TRBD1 (6 bases). The CDR3 extends over 17 amino acids. The germline V and J ends were trimmed by 4 bases and 0 bases, with 15 bases remaining between them. CDR1 is MGHRA, CDR2 YSYEKL, per germline. CDR3 nucleotides: TGCGCCAGCAGCCTCCAAACAGACAGGACGAACACCGGGGAGCTGTTTTTT. It codes for CASSLQTDRTNTGELFF.

This chain links TRBV19 with TRBJ1-2, with D tentatively TRBD1 (6 bases). The germline V gene has CDR1 LNHDA and CDR2 SQIVND (reference sequence). V was cut by 2 bases and J by 3 bases, with 13 bases left in between. The CDR3 totals 15 residues. The CDR3 sequence: CASSIRGRGDYGYTF. The CDR3, as DNA: TGTGCCAGTAGTATAAGGGGCAGGGGAGACTATGGCTACACCTTC.

The chain combines TRBV19 with TRBJ1-1; maybe TRBD1 (6 bases). The germline V gene encodes CDR1 LNHDA and CDR2 SQIVND (reference sequence). The ends were cut back, 0 bases at V and 3 bases at J, with 11 bases in the middle. This CDR3 is 15 amino acids long. The CDR3 loop is CASSIDQPGDTEAFF. Here the CDR3 DNA reads TGTGCCAGTAGTATAGATCAGCCAGGGGACACTGAAGCTTTCTTT.

The CDR3 region is CASSSGQAVETQYF. The CDR3, as DNA: TGTGCCAGTAGTTCGGGACAGGCGGTAGAGACCCAGTACTTC. The gene calls are TRBV19 and TRBJ2-5; 8 bases align to TRBD1. The CDR3 totals 14 residues. The germline V gene encodes CDR1 LNHDA and CDR2 SQIVND (reference sequence). J lost 4 bases, V lost 5 bases, and 6 bases had no gene match.

The gene calls are TRBV30 and TRBJ1-5, with a tentative D call TRBD1 (6 bases). Germline CDR1 reads GTSNPN; CDR2 reads SVGIG (reference sequence). The CDR3 runs 13 residues. V was trimmed by 2 bases and J by 4 bases, leaving 9 bases between them. The CDR3 loop is CAWSRQDNQPQHF. As DNA, the CDR3 is TGTGCCTGGAGTCGACAGGATAATCAGCCCCAGCATTTT.

The chain has TRBV7-9 and TRBJ1-1, with 7 bases lining up with TRBD1. Trimming took 3 bases from V and 0 from J; bases not matched to a gene: 4. Per germline, CDR1 SEHNR and CDR2 FQNEAQ (reference sequence). This CDR3 is built from 15 residues. CDR3 nucleotides: TGTGCCAGCAGCTTTCCGACAGGGATGAACACTGAAGCTTTCTTT. Translating it yields CASSFPTGMNTEAFF.

This clone was found a few times. The rearrangement links TRBV21-1 to TRBJ2-7; the listed D gene, TRBD1, was not tested against the DNA. TRBV21-1 is termed a pseudogene. The CDR3 is 14 residues long. CDR3 protein: CASVDSMNTGEQYV. As DNA, the CDR3 is TGTGCCAGCGTAGACAGTATGAATACCGGGGAGCAGTACGTC.

V is TRBV7-8 and J is TRBJ2-1, with 12 bases lining up with TRBD1. The J segment lost 3 bases and the V segment lost 7 bases, leaving 16 bases of the junction unmatched. This CDR3 is built from 19 residues. Germline V gene lookup returns CDR1 SGHVS and CDR2 FQNEAQ. For the CDR3, the DNA is TGTGCCAGCACCACCGGGACAGGGGGCCCTTTTAAGGACTACAATGAGCAGTTCTTC. Its translation: CASTTGTGGPFKDYNEQFF.

The chain uses TRBV1 and TRBJ2-7; the table's D call, TRBD2, was not checked against the DNA. TRBV1 is labeled a pseudogene. This CDR3 spans 14 amino acids. This chain's CDR3 is CTSSQVGGRGEQYV. For the CDR3, the DNA is TGCACCAGCAGCCAAGTGGGGGGGCGCGGTGAGCAGTACGTC.

This chain uses TRBV28 with TRBJ1-6; D remains unclear. V gave up 6 bases and J gave up 6 bases, with 15 bases separating them. This CDR3 has 15 amino acids. Germline V gives CDR1 MDHEN, CDR2 SYDVKM. The CDR3 sequence: CASRNNPGSNSPLHF. The CDR3 DNA follows: TGTGCCAGCAGAAATAACCCGGGATCTAATTCACCCCTCCACTTT. The whole variable domain, remainder taken from reference TRBV28 and TRBJ1-6, is DVKVTQSSRYLVKRTGEKVFLECVQDMDHENMFWYRQDPGLGLRLIYFSYDVKMKEKGDIPEGYSVSREKKERFSLILESASTNQTSMYLCASRNNPGSNSPLHFGNGTRLTVT.

J is TRBJ1-5 and V is TRBV28; the D gene is possibly TRBD1 (5 bases). This CDR3 is 15 amino acids long. The ends were cut back, 0 bases at V and 4 bases at J, with 10 bases in the middle. Germline lookup yields CDR1 MDHEN and CDR2 SYDVKM. CDR3 protein: CASSLWQGNNQPQHF. In nucleotides, the CDR3 is TGTGCCAGCAGTTTATGGCAGGGCAATAATCAGCCCCAGCATTTT.